This TCR beta chain stems from a study of blood T cells in healthy people across ages. This clonotype was counted between two and nine times. Antigen specificity is unknown. Using a J-beta primer mix together with a sample-barcoded 5' primer, a second PCR was run for 7 to 11 cycles. Sequencing of every sample gave 2.5 million or more CDR3-containing paired-end reads. Via MiXCR, TCRdb re-called the 5' RACE reads, giving one row per CDR3 protein. The profile shows more than 1,000,000 distinct CDR3 sequences, under 30% of them singletons. Study-level points and caveats: Across samples, TCR beta diversity tracked strongly with naive T cell percentage. Higher diversity, along with more naive CD4+ cells, distinguished long-lived donors from aged donors.

These same records also appear under a second study, on T cells of mothers and their children.

The sequence was collected from a girl aged 2 to 10 in good health. Source material: blood.

CDR3 nucleotide sequence: TGTGCCAGCAGCTTCGGCGGGGGGAATTCACCCCTCCACTTT. Protein product: CASSFGGGNSPLHF. This chain joins TRBV7-2 and TRBJ1-6; TRBD1 is a possible D gene (5 bases). The CDR3 runs 14 residues. From germline, CDR1 is SGHTA and CDR2 FQGNSA. Trimming pared 3 bases from V and 7 bases from J, leaving 10 bases between.